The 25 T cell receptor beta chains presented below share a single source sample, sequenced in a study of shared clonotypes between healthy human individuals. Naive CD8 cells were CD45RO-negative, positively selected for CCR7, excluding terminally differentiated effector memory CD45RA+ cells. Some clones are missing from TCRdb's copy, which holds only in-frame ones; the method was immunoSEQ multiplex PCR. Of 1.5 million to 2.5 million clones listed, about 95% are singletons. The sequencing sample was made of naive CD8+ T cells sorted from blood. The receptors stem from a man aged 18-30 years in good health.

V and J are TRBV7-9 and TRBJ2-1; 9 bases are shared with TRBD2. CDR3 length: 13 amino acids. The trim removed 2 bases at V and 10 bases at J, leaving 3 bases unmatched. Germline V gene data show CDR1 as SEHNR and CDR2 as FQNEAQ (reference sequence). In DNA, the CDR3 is TGTGCCAGCAGCTTACCAGCGGGGGGAGAGCAGTTCTTC. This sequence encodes CASSLPAGGEQFF.

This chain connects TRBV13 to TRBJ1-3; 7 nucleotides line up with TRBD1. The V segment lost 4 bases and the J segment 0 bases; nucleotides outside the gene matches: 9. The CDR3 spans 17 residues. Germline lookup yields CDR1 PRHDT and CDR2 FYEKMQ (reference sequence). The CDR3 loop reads CASSSGTVRSSGNTIYF. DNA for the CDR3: TGTGCCAGCAGCTCCGGGACAGTCCGGAGCTCTGGAAACACCATATATTTT. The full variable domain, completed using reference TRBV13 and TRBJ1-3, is AAGVIQSPRHLIKEKRETATLKCYPIPRHDTVYWYQQGPGQDPQFLISFYEKMQSDKGSIPDRFSAQQFSDYHSELNMSSLELGDSALYFCASSSGTVRSSGNTIYFGEGSWLTVV.

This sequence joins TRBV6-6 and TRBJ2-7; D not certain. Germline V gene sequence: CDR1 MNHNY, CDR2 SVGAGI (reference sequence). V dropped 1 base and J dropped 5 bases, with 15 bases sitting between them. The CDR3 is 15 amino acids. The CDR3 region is CASSYWSQEDNEQYF. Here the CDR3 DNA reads TGTGCCAGCAGTTACTGGTCACAAGAAGATAACGAGCAGTACTTC.

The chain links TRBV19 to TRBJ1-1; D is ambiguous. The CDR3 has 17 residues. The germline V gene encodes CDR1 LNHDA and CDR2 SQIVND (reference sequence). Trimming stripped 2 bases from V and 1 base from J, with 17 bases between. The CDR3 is CASSISAIRYGNTEAFF. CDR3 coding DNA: TGTGCCAGTAGTATATCCGCCATCAGGTACGGGAACACTGAAGCTTTCTTT.

CDR3 in DNA: TGTGCCAGCAGTGGAATGGGAGAGACCCAGTACTTC. It is translated as CASSGMGETQYF. The gene calls are TRBV6-6 and TRBJ2-5; D call uncertain. The CDR3 has 12 residues. The germline CDR1 and CDR2 sequences are MNHNY and SVGAGI (reference sequence). V gave up 5 bases and J gave up 4 bases, with 8 bases separating them.

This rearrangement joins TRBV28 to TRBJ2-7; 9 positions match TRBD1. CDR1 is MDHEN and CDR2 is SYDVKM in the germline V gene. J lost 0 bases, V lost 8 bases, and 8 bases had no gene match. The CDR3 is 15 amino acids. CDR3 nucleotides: TGTGCCAGCTTCACCGGGACAGGGAGCTCCTACGAGCAGTACTTC. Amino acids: CASFTGTGSSYEQYF.

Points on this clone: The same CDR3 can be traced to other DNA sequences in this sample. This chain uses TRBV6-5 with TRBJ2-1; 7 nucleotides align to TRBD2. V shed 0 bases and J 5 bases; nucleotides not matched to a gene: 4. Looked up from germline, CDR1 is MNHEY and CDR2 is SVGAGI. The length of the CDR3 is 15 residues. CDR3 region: CASSYSRLADNEQFF. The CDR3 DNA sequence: TGTGCCAGCAGTTACTCGAGGCTAGCGGACAATGAGCAGTTCTTC.

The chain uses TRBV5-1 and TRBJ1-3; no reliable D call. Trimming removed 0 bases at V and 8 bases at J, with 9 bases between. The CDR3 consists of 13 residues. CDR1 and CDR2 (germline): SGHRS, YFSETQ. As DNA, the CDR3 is TGCGCCAGCAGCTTGGGACAAGGTGACACCATATATTTT. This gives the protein CASSLGQGDTIYF.

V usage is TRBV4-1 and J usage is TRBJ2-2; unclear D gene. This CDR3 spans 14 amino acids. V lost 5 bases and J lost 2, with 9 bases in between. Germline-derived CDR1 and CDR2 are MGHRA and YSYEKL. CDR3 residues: CASSFRENTGELFF. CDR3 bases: TGCGCCAGCAGCTTTAGGGAAAACACCGGGGAGCTGTTTTTT.

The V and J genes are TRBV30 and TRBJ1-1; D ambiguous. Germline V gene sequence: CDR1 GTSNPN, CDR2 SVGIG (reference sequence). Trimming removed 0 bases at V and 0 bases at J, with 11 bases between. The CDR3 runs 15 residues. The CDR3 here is CAWSVPPRLNTEAFF. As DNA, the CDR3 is TGTGCCTGGAGTGTCCCCCCACGATTGAACACTGAAGCTTTCTTT.

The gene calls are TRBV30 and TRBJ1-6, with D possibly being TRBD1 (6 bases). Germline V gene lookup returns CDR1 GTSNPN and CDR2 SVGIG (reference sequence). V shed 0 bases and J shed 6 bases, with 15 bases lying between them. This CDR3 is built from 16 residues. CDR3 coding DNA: TGTGCCTGGAGTGTACAGGCAGGGGATCGTAATTCACCCCTCCACTTT. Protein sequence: CAWSVQAGDRNSPLHF. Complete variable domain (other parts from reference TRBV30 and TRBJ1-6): SQTIHQWPATLVQPVGSPLSLECTVEGTSNPNLYWYRQAAGRGLQLLFYSVGIGQISSEVPQNLSASRPQDRQFILSSKKLLLSDSGFYLCAWSVQAGDRNSPLHFGNGTRLTVT.

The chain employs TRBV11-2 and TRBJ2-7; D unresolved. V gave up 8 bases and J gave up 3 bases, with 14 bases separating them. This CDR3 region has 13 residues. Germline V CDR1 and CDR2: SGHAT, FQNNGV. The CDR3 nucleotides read TGTGCCAGCTCCTCGGCGGAACTCTACGAGCAGTACTTC. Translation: CASSSAELYEQYF.

The CDR3 region has the DNA TGTGCCAGCAGCTTGCGACAGGGGGAGACCCAGTACTTC. It codes for CASSLRQGETQYF. The chain has TRBV5-6 and TRBJ2-5; 8 bases map to TRBD1. The CDR3 is made up of 13 amino acids. From germline, CDR1 is SGHDT and CDR2 YYEEEE. The trim removed 1 base at V and 5 bases at J, leaving 1 base unmatched. Full variable domain (rest looked up from reference TRBV5-6 and TRBJ2-5): DAGVTQSPTHLIKTRGQQVTLRCSPKSGHDTVSWYQQALGQGPQFIFQYYEEEERQRGNFPDRFSGHQFPNYSSELNVNALLLGDSALYLCASSLRQGETQYFGPGTRLLVL.

CDR3 in DNA: TGTGCCAGTAGTATCCGCGGGACAGCCTCCTACGAGCAGTACTTC. This gives the protein CASSIRGTASYEQYF. The chain employs TRBV19 and TRBJ2-7, with D perhaps matching TRBD1 (7 bases). CDR3 length: 15 amino acids. Germline lookup yields CDR1 LNHDA and CDR2 SQIVND (reference sequence). The V gene lost 3 bases and the J gene lost 0 bases, with 12 bases spanning the gap.

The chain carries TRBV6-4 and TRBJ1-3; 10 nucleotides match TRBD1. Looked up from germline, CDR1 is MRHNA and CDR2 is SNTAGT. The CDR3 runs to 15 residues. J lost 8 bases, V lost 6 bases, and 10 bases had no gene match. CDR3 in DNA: TGTGCCAGCAGACGACCGGGACAGGGGACGTACACCATATATTTT. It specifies CASRRPGQGTYTIYF.

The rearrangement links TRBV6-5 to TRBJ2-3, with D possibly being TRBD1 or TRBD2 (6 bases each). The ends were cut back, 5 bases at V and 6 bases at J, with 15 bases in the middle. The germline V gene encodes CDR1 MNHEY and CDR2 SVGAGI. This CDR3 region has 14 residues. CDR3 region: CASSTGAHADTQYF. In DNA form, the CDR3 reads TGTGCCAGCAGTACGGGGGCCCACGCGGATACGCAGTATTTT.

CDR3 region: CATSSLTGVQPQHF. The CDR3 DNA reads as TGTGCCACCAGCAGTTTAACAGGGGTTCAGCCCCAGCATTTT. The rearrangement joins TRBV15 to TRBJ1-5, with TRBD1 identical over 7 bases. This CDR3 comprises 14 residues. Germline V gene lookup returns CDR1 LNHNV and CDR2 YYDKDF (reference sequence). Trimming cost V 3 bases and J 6 bases; bases outside gene matches: 5.

The CDR3 region is CASRGGGANYGYTF. As DNA, the CDR3 is TGTGCCAGCAGGGGCGGGGGGGCCAACTATGGCTACACCTTC. The chain links TRBV27 to TRBJ1-2, with TRBD1 as a possible D gene (6 bases). Trimming took off 6 bases at V and 2 bases at J, with 13 bases between the two ends. Germline assignment: CDR1 MNHEY and CDR2 SMNVEV (reference sequence). The CDR3 totals 14 residues.

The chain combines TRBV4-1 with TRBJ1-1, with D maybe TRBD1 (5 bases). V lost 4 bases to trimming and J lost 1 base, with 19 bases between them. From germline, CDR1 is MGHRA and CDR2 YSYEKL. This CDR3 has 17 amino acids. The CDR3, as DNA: TGCGCCAGCAGCCCCCACGGCGGACTTACAGGGAACACTGAAGCTTTCTTT. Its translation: CASSPHGGLTGNTEAFF.

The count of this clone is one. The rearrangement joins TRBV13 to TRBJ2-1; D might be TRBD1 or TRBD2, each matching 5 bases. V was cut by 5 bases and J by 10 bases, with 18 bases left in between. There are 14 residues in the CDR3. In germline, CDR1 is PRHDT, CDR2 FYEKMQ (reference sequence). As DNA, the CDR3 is TGTGCCAGCAGCCGTAGCAGGGTTGAGGGGGAGCAGTTCTTC. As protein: CASSRSRVEGEQFF. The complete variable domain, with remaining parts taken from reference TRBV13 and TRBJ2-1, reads AAGVIQSPRHLIKEKRETATLKCYPIPRHDTVYWYQQGPGQDPQFLISFYEKMQSDKGSIPDRFSAQQFSDYHSELNMSSLELGDSALYFCASSRSRVEGEQFFGPGTRLTVL.

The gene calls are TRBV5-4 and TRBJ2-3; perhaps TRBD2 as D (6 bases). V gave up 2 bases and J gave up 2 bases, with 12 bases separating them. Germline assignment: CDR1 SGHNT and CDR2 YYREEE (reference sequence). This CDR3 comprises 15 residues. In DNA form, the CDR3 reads TGTGCCAGCAGCTTTGACGGAGGGTACACAGATACGCAGTATTTT. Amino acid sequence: CASSFDGGYTDTQYF.

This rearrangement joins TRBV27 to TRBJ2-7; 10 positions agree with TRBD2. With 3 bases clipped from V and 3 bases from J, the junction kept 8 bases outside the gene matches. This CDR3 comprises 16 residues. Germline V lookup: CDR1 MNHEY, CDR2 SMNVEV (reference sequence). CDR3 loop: CASSLLAGVPDYEQYF. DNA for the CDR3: TGTGCCAGCAGTTTGCTAGCGGGAGTACCGGACTACGAGCAGTACTTC.

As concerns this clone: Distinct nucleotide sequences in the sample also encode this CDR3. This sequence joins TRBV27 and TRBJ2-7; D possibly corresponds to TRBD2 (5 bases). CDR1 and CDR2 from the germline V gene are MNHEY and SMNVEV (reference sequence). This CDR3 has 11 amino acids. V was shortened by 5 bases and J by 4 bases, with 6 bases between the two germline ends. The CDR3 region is CASSRGYEQYF. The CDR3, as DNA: TGTGCCAGCAGTCGAGGGTACGAGCAGTACTTC.

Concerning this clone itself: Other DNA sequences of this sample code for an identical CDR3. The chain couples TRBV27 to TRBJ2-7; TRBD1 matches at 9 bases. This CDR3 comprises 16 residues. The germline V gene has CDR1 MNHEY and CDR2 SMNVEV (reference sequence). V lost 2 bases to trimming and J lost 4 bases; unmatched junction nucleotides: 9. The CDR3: CASSLLLGQGLYEQYF. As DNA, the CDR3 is TGTGCCAGCAGTTTACTGCTGGGACAGGGTTTGTACGAGCAGTACTTC.

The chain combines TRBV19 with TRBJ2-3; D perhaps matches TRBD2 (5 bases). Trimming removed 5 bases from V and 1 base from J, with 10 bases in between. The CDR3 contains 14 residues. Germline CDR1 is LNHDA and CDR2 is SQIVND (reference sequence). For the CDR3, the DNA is TGTGCCAGTAGTCCTTTTAGCGGCACAGATACGCAGTATTTT. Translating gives CASSPFSGTDTQYF.